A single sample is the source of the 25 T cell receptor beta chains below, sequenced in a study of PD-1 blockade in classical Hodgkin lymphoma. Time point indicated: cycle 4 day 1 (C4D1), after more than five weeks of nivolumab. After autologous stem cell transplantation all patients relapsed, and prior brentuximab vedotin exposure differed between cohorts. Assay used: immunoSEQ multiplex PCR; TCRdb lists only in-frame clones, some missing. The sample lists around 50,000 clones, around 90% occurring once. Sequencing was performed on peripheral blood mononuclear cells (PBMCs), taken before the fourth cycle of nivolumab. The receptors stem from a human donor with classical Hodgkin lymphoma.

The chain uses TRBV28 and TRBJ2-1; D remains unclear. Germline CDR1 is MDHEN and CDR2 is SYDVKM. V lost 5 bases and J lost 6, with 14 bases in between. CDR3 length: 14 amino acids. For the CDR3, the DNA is TGTGCCAGCAGTCCCCCTCCCCCGGTCAATGAGCAGTTCTTC. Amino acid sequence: CASSPPPPVNEQFF.

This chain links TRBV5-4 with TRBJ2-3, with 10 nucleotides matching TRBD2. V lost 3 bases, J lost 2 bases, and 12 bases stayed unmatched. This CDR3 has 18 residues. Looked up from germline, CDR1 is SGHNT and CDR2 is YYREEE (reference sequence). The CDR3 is CASSSPSGSLGYTDTQYF. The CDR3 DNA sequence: TGTGCCAGCAGCTCGCCTAGCGGGAGCTTGGGGTACACAGATACGCAGTATTTT.

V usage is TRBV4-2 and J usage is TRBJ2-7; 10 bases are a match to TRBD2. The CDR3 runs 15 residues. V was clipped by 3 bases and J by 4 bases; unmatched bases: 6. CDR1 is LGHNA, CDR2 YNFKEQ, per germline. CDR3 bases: TGTGCCAGCAGCCACCTAGCGGGAGTTGATTACGAGCAGTACTTC. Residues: CASSHLAGVDYEQYF.

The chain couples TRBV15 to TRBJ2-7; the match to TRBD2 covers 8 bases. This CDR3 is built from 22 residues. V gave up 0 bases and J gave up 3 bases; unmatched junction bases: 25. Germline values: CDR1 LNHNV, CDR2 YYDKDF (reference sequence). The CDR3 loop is CATSRERRVGFRKSGRGYEQYF. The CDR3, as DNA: TGTGCCACCAGCAGAGAGCGCCGTGTCGGCTTTCGGAAGAGCGGGAGAGGCTACGAGCAGTACTTC.

CDR3 DNA: TGTGCCAGCAGCTTTTCGGCTAGCGGATTTTATGAGCAGTTCTTC. Its protein product is CASSFSASGFYEQFF. This chain uses TRBV11-2 with TRBJ2-1, with 7 bases matching TRBD2. CDR1 SGHAT and CDR2 FQNNGV come from the germline V gene. There are 15 residues in the CDR3. The junction had 10 bases not matched to a gene; V was cut back by 3 bases and J by 8 bases.

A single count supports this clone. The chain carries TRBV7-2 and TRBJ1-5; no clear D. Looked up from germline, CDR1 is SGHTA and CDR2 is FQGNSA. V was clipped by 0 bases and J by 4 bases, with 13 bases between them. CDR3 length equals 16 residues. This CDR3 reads CASSLAGPFLNQPQHF. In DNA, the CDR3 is TGTGCCAGCAGCTTAGCTGGACCCTTTCTTAATCAGCCCCAGCATTTT.

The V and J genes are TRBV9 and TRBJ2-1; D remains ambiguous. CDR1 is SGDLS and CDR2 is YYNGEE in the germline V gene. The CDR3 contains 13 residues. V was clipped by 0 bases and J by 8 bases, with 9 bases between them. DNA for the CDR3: TGTGCCAGCAGCGTAGGTGGGCGAGATGAGCAGTTCTTC. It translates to CASSVGGRDEQFF.

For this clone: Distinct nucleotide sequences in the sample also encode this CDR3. The CDR3 DNA reads as TGCAGTGCTAGCCGCCAGCGAGAGCAGTTCTTC. Its protein product is CSASRQREQFF. V and J are TRBV20-1 and TRBJ2-1; D ambiguous. Germline V CDR1 and CDR2: DFQATT, SNEGSKA (reference sequence). CDR3 size: 11 residues. V lost 3 bases and J 10 bases, leaving 10 bases between the germline ends.

The CDR3 sequence is CASSQEGQGQGGQPQHF. The CDR3 DNA is TGCGCCAGCAGCCAAGAAGGTCAGGGACAGGGAGGACAGCCCCAGCATTTT. The chain has TRBV4-1 and TRBJ1-5, with 9 bases identical to TRBD1. After removal of 0 bases from V and 7 bases from J, the junction contained 10 bases not matched to a gene. The CDR3 consists of 17 residues. In germline, CDR1 is MGHRA, CDR2 YSYEKL.

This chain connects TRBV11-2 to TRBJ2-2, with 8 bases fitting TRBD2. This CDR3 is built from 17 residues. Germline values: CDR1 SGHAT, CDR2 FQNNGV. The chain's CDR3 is CVSSYRRLAGLTGELFF. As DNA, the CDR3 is TGTGTTAGCAGCTACCGTCGCCTAGCGGGCCTGACCGGGGAGCTGTTTTTT.

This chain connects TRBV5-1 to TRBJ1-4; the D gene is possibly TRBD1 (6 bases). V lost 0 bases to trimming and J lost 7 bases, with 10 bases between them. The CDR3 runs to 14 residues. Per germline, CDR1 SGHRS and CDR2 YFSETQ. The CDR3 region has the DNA TGCGCCAGCAGCTTGGGTACAGGGACTGAAAAACTGTTTTTT. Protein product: CASSLGTGTEKLFF.

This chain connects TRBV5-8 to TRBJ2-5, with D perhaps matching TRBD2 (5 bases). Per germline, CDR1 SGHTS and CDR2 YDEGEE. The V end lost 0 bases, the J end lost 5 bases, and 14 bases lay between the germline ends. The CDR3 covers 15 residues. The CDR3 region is CASSLGGIGRETQYF. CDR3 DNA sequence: TGTGCCAGCAGCTTGGGAGGGATCGGACGGGAGACCCAGTACTTC.

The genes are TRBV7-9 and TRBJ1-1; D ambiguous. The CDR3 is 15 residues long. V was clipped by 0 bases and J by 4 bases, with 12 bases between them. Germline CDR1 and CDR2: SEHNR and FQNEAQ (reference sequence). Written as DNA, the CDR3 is TGTGCCAGCAGCTTAGCTCCTAGGGTGAGCACTGAAGCTTTCTTT. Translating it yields CASSLAPRVSTEAFF.

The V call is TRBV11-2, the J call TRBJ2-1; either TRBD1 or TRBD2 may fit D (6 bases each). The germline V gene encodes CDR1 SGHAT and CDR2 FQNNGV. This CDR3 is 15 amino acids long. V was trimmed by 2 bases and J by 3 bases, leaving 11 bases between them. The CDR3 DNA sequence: TGTGCCAGCAGCTTAATCCGGGGGCTCTACAATGAGCAGTTCTTC. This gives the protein CASSLIRGLYNEQFF.

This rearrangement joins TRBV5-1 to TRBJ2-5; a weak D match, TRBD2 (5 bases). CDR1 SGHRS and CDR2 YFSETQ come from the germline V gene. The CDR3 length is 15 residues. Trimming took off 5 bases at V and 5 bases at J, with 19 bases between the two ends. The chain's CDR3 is CASRPDPSIAETQYF. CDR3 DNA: TGCGCCAGCAGACCGGACCCTAGCATTGCGGAGACCCAGTACTTC.

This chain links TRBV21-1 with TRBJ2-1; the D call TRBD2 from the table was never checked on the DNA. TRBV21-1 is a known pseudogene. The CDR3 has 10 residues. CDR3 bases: TGTGCCCCCCGGCGGAATGAGCAGTTCTTC. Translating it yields CAPRRNEQFF.

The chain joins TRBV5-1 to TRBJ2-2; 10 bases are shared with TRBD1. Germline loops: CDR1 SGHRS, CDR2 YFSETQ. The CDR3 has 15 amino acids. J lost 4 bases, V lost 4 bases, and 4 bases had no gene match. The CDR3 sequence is CASSPGQGLTGELFF. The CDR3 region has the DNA TGCGCCAGCAGCCCGGGACAGGGGCTCACCGGGGAGCTGTTTTTT.

CDR3 in amino acids: CASSQGVRQYF. CDR3 nucleotides: TGTGCCAGCAGCCAAGGGGTGAGGCAGTACTTC. This chain links TRBV14 with TRBJ2-7; D remains unclear. V lost 1 base and J 9 bases, leaving 7 bases between the germline ends. The CDR3 has 11 amino acids. Germline CDR1 reads SGHDN; CDR2 reads FVKESK.

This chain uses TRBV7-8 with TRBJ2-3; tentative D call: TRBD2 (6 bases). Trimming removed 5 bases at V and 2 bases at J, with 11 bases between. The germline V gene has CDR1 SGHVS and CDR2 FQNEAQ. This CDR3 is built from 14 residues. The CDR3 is CASSHWRATDTQYF. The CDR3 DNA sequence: TGTGCCAGCAGCCATTGGAGGGCCACAGATACGCAGTATTTT.

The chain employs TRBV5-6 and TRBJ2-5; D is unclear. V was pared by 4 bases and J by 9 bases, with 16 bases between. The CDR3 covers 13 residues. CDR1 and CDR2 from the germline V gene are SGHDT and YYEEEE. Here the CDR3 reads CASSLPSSTAQYF. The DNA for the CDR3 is TGTGCCAGCAGCCTACCTTCCTCGACGGCCCAGTACTTC.

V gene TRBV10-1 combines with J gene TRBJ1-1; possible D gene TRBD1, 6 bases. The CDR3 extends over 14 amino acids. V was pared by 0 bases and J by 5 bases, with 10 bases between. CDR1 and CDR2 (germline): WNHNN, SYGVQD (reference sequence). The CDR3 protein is CASSESSDRTEAFF. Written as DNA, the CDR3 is TGCGCCAGCAGTGAGTCGAGTGACAGGACTGAAGCTTTCTTT.

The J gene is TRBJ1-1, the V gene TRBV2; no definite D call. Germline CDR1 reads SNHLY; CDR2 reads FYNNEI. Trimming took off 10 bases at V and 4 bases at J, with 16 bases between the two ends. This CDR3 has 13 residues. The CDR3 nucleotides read TGTGCCAAGGGTGACACCGGCAGCACTGAAGCTTTCTTT. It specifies CAKGDTGSTEAFF.

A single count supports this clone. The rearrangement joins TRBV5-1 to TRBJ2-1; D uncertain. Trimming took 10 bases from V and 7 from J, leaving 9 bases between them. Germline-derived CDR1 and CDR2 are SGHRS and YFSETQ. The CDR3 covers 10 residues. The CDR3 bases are TGCGCCGGAAGCGCTAATGAGCAGTTCTTC. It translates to CAGSANEQFF.

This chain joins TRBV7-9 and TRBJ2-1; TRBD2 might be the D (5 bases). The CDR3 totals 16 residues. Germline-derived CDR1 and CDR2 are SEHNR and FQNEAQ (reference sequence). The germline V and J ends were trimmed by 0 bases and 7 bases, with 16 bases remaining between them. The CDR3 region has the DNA TGTGCCAGCAGCTTAGCGCGGAGGACCCTAGAGAATGAGCAGTTCTTC. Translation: CASSLARRTLENEQFF.

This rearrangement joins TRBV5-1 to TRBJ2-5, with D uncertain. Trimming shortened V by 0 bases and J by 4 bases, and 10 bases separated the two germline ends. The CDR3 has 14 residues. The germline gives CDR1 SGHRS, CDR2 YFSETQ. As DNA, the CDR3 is TGCGCCAGCAGCTTGGGGTCACCCCCAGAGACCCAGTACTTC. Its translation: CASSLGSPPETQYF.